The 9 T cell receptor beta chains below were found in one sample sequenced in a study of long-term antiretroviral therapy in people with HIV (dated by TCRdb to 2021 to 2024). Sequencing of the TRB variable region was done with the immunoSEQ hsTCRB v3.0 assay at survey level resolution. Imported from immuneACCESS, the table was reduced by TCRdb to in-frame sequences with V and J called. These copies leave out some clones; in studies compared against another copy, an unresolved V gene accounts for under half, and the cause of the remainder is not known. Counted in this sample were tens of thousands of clones; less than 85% of them appeared once. 7.3% of the sample goes to the ten largest clones. The material sequenced was unsorted PBMCs, taken 0.3 years after starting antiretroviral therapy. All receptors come from a man in his forties with HIV.

The chain uses TRBV7-2 and TRBJ2-3; 7 positions match TRBD2. J lost 2 bases, V lost 3 bases, and 2 bases had no gene match. The CDR3 contains 14 residues. Germline V gene data show CDR1 as SGHTA and CDR2 as FQGNSA. CDR3: CASSFRGVTDTQYF. The CDR3 DNA reads TGTGCCAGCAGCTTCCGGGGGGTCACAGATACGCAGTATTTT.

This clone occurred once. The rearrangement uses TRBV6-6 and TRBJ2-3; D is possibly TRBD1 or TRBD2 (6 bases each). The V gene lost 8 bases and the J gene lost 5 bases, with 14 bases spanning the gap. Germline V CDR1 and CDR2: MNHNY, SVGAGI (reference sequence). The CDR3 length is 13 residues. The CDR3 loop is CASLVRGVDTQYF. Written as DNA, the CDR3 is TGTGCCAGCTTAGTTAGGGGGGTAGATACGCAGTATTTT.

The gene calls are TRBV9 and TRBJ2-3; TRBD1 or TRBD2 may be the D gene (5 bases each). This CDR3 is 15 amino acids long. The germline V gene encodes CDR1 SGDLS and CDR2 YYNGEE. V shed 4 bases and J shed 0 bases, with 12 bases lying between them. DNA for the CDR3: TGTGCCAGCAGCATCAGGGACGGCAGCACAGATACGCAGTATTTT. Amino acids: CASSIRDGSTDTQYF. The full variable domain, rest sourced from reference TRBV9 and TRBJ2-3, is DSGVTQTPKHLITATGQRVTLRCSPRSGDLSVYWYQQSLDQGLQFLIQYYNGEERAKGNILERFSAQQFPDLHSELNLSSLELGDSALYFCASSIRDGSTDTQYFGPGTRLTVL.

This sequence joins TRBV29-1 and TRBJ1-4; D may be TRBD1 (5 bases). CDR3 length: 14 residues. Per the germline V gene, CDR1 is SQVTM and CDR2 is ANQGSEA. V shed 2 bases and J shed 4 bases, with 11 bases lying between them. In nucleotides, the CDR3 is TGCAGCGTTGAACCCTTGGGGGGTAATGAAAAACTGTTTTTT. Protein: CSVEPLGGNEKLFF.

V and J are TRBV29-1 and TRBJ2-7; the match to TRBD1 covers 7 bases. This CDR3 spans 12 amino acids. CDR1 and CDR2 (germline): SQVTM, ANQGSEA. Germline trimming cut 6 bases from V and 6 bases from J; bases unmatched to any gene: 8. The CDR3 spells CSVAQGGGEQYF. The CDR3 region has the DNA TGCAGCGTCGCTCAAGGGGGCGGCGAGCAGTACTTC.

The rearrangement joins TRBV6-1 to TRBJ2-7, with D unclear. V lost 2 bases and J lost 1, with 12 bases in between. The CDR3 consists of 15 residues. Per germline, CDR1 MNHNS and CDR2 SASEGT. CDR3 residues: CASSERGLKSYEQYF. In DNA form, the CDR3 reads TGTGCCAGCAGTGAAAGAGGCCTAAAATCCTACGAGCAGTACTTC.

The chain uses TRBV4-3 and TRBJ1-6; 9 positions match TRBD1. V lost 4 bases to trimming and J lost 7 bases; unmatched junction nucleotides: 5. Germline assignment: CDR1 LGHNA and CDR2 YSLEER. The CDR3 length is 15 residues. The CDR3 is CASSREGTGNSPLHF. In DNA, the CDR3 is TGCGCCAGCAGCCGAGAAGGGACAGGGAATTCACCCCTCCACTTT.

There are a few counts of this clone. The CDR3 bases are TGTGCCAGCAGCCCCCCGACAGGTCTCCCTGAAGCTTTCTTT. Translated, it gives CASSPPTGLPEAFF. This chain uses TRBV11-3 with TRBJ1-1; possible D gene TRBD1, 6 bases. This CDR3 region has 14 residues. The germline V and J ends were trimmed by 5 bases and 6 bases, with 16 bases remaining between them. Looked up from germline, CDR1 is SGHNT and CDR2 is YENEEA.

This clone was counted once. The chain is built from TRBV19 and TRBJ1-5; D is unclear. The CDR3 sequence is 13 residues long. V gave up 5 bases and J gave up 7 bases, with 12 bases separating them. Germline lookup yields CDR1 LNHDA and CDR2 SQIVND (reference sequence). CDR3 loop: CASSALARQPQHF. The CDR3 nucleotides read TGTGCCAGTAGTGCCCTGGCAAGGCAGCCCCAGCATTTT. The full variable domain, in which reference TRBV19 and TRBJ1-5 provide the parts outside the CDR3, is DGGITQSPKYLFRKEGQNVTLSCEQNLNHDAMYWYRQDPGQGLRLIYYSQIVNDFQKGDIAEGYSVSREKKESFPLTVTSAQKNPTAFYLCASSALARQPQHFGDGTRLSIL.